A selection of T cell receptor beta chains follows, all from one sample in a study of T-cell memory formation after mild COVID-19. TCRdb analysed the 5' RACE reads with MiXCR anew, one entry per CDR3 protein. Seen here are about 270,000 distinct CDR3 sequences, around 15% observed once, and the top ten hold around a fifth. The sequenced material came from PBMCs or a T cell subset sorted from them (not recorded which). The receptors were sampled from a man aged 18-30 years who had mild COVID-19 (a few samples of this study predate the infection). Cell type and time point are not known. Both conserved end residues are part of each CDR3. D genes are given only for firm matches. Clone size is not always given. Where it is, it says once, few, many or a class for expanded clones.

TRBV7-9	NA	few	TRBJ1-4	CASTSHREKLFF	TGTGCCAGCACCTCACACCGCGAAAAACTGTTTTTT
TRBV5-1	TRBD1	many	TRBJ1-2	CASSYDSGGGGGYTF	TGCGCCAGCAGCTACGATTCAGGGGGCGGAGGTGGCTACACCTTC
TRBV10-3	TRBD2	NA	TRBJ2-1	CAISERLAGGPFF	TGTGCCATCAGTGAACGGCTAGCGGGGGGGCCGTTCTTC
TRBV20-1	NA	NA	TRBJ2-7	CSARGTVVEEQYF	TGCAGTGCTAGAGGCACGGTGGTCGAGGAGCAGTACTTC
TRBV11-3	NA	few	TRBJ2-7	CASSLEGRGRYSYEQYF	TGTGCCAGCAGCTTAGAAGGCAGGGGAAGGTATTCCTACGAGCAGTACTTC
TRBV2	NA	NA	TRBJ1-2	CASSEYGGYTF	TGTGCCAGCAGTGAATATGGTGGCTACACCTTC
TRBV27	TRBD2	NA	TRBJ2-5	CASVSTSGTGETQYF	TGTGCCAGCGTGTCGACTAGCGGGACTGGTGAGACCCAGTACTTC
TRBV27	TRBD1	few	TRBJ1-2	CASRGTADGYTF	TGTGCCAGCAGGGGGACAGCCGATGGCTACACCTTC
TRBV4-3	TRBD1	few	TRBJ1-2	CASTPGTGGLGGYTF	TGCGCCAGCACCCCAGGGACAGGGGGCCTCGGTGGCTACACCTTC
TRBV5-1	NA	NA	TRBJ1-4	CASSPGQREKLFF	TGCGCCAGCAGCCCTGGACAGAGGGAAAAACTGTTTTTT
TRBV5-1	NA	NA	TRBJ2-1	CASSQGLIDEQFF	TGCGCCAGCAGCCAGGGACTGATAGATGAGCAGTTCTTC
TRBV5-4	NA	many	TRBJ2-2	CASSFGVSTGELFF	TGTGCCAGCAGCTTCGGGGTATCCACCGGGGAGCTGTTTTTT
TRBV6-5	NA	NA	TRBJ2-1	CASSYSGADNEQFF	TGTGCCAGCAGTTACTCGGGGGCAGACAATGAGCAGTTCTTC